Below are 16 T cell receptor beta chains sequenced from a single sample in a study of Tregs in tolerant kidney transplant recipients. Generated by immunoSEQ multiplex PCR, the TCRdb table keeps only in-frame clones and is missing some. The sample yields about 81,000 clones, roughly 90% seen once. Related graft donors supplied nonmyeloablative bone marrow transplants, and mixed chimerism was transient. Sample: CD4+ T cells from blood (PBMCs), taken 24 months after the transplant. Source of these receptors: a human patient who received a combined kidney and bone marrow transplant. Some T cells may arise from the graft donor.

DNA of the CDR3: TGCGCCAGCAGCCAAGAGGGGGGAAACTATGGCTACACCTTC. Its translation: CASSQEGGNYGYTF. V gene TRBV4-1 combines with J gene TRBJ1-2, with D possibly matching TRBD1 (5 bases). CDR1 and CDR2 from the germline V gene are MGHRA and YSYEKL. The germline V and J ends were trimmed by 0 bases and 2 bases, with 7 bases remaining between them. The CDR3 loop spans 14 amino acids.

J is TRBJ2-1 and V is TRBV7-2; D remains ambiguous. Germline V lookup: CDR1 SGHTA, CDR2 FQGNSA. V was clipped by 4 bases and J by 0 bases, with 10 bases between them. The length of the CDR3 is 15 residues. Written as DNA, the CDR3 is TGTGCCAGCAGCTCCGCGCCTAGCTCCTACAATGAGCAGTTCTTC. It yields the protein CASSSAPSSYNEQFF.

This chain joins TRBV30 and TRBJ2-7; TRBD1 aligns across 7 bases. V lost 7 bases and J lost 3; bases outside the gene matches: 9. This CDR3 is built from 13 residues. CDR1 is GTSNPN and CDR2 is SVGIG in the germline V gene (reference sequence). In DNA form, the CDR3 reads TGTGCCTTGATGGACAGGTCTGACTACGAGCAGTACTTC. Amino acids: CALMDRSDYEQYF.

The chain carries TRBV9 and TRBJ2-3; 8 bases are a match to TRBD1. This CDR3 has 14 amino acids. Germline-derived CDR1 and CDR2 are SGDLS and YYNGEE. V shed 4 bases, J shed 3 bases, and the junction held 4 bases outside the gene matches. The CDR3 region is CASSPRTGTDTQYF. CDR3 DNA sequence: TGTGCCAGCAGCCCGAGGACAGGGACAGATACGCAGTATTTT.

J is TRBJ2-7 and V is TRBV5-4; 7 nucleotides match TRBD1. CDR3 length: 13 amino acids. V gave up 2 bases and J gave up 3 bases; unmatched junction bases: 2. CDR1 and CDR2 (germline): SGHNT, YYREEE (reference sequence). This CDR3 reads CASSFTGVYEQYF. The DNA for the CDR3 is TGTGCCAGCAGCTTTACAGGGGTCTACGAGCAGTACTTC.

The chain recombines TRBV4-2 with TRBJ2-7; D might be TRBD2 (6 bases). In germline, CDR1 is LGHNA, CDR2 YNFKEQ. The CDR3 has 14 residues. Trimming left V 0 bases short and J 4 bases short, with 10 bases between. CDR3 sequence reads: CASSQDRGRYEQYF. CDR3 coding DNA: TGTGCCAGCAGCCAAGACCGGGGGAGGTACGAGCAGTACTTC.

This chain joins TRBV6-1 and TRBJ2-5; 9 positions agree with TRBD2. The CDR3 is 14 residues long. Per germline, CDR1 MNHNS and CDR2 SASEGT. V lost 6 bases, J lost 5 bases, and 7 bases stayed unmatched. CDR3 sequence (DNA): TGTGCCAGCAGGTGGCGGGGGGGCGGGGAGACCCAGTACTTC. Translated: CASRWRGGGETQYF.

V usage is TRBV18 and J usage is TRBJ2-5; the D gene is possibly TRBD2 (6 bases). The CDR3 is made up of 18 amino acids. V was cut by 0 bases and J by 5 bases, with 22 bases left in between. Germline V gene lookup returns CDR1 KGHSH and CDR2 LQKENI. Here the CDR3 DNA reads TGTGCCAGCTCACCACCCCAAGCTAGCGCCCACTTCGGGGAGACCCAGTACTTC. Translating gives CASSPPQASAHFGETQYF.

This clone was observed once. The chain combines TRBV10-3 with TRBJ2-3, with 9 bases lining up with TRBD1. From germline, CDR1 is ENHRY and CDR2 SYGVKD. Trimming cost V 9 bases and J 3 bases; bases outside gene matches: 4. The CDR3 is made up of 13 amino acids. The CDR3, as DNA: TGTGCCATGGGACAGGGTAGTACAGATACGCAGTATTTT. Protein sequence: CAMGQGSTDTQYF.

CDR3 in DNA: TGTGCCAGCAGCCAGGCGACAGGGGGCAACTATGGCTACACCTTC. Amino acids: CASSQATGGNYGYTF. The chain employs TRBV4-2 and TRBJ1-2; 10 bases align to TRBD1. The CDR3 length is 15 residues. Trimming took 3 bases from V and 2 from J; bases not matched to a gene: 3. Germline V CDR1 and CDR2: LGHNA, YNFKEQ.

The chain recombines TRBV4-2 with TRBJ1-2, with D maybe TRBD1 (6 bases). The V end was cut by 2 bases, the J end by 4 bases, with 14 bases between. The length of the CDR3 is 15 residues. The germline gives CDR1 LGHNA, CDR2 YNFKEQ. The CDR3 protein is CASSQRMTGRYGYTF. CDR3 coding DNA: TGTGCCAGCAGCCAACGAATGACAGGACGCTATGGCTACACCTTC.

The chain carries TRBV5-1 and TRBJ1-2; D gene unclear. The CDR3 length is 14 residues. V dropped 3 bases and J dropped 6 bases, with 15 bases sitting between them. Germline assignment: CDR1 SGHRS and CDR2 YFSETQ. The CDR3 reads CASSSSAREHGYTF. The CDR3 nucleotides are TGCGCCAGCAGCTCAAGCGCCCGGGAGCATGGCTACACCTTC.

The gene calls are TRBV5-4 and TRBJ2-1, with a possible D match to TRBD2 (6 bases). The CDR3 is 15 residues long. Germline V gene sequence: CDR1 SGHNT, CDR2 YYREEE (reference sequence). Deletions cut 1 base from V and 2 bases from J, with 10 bases between. The CDR3 region has the DNA TGTGCCAGCAGCTTGTCGGGGGTACCCTACAATGAGCAGTTCTTC. It encodes CASSLSGVPYNEQFF.

DNA of the CDR3: TGTGCCACCAGCAGAGACCCCATTTTTTTAGCCAAAAACATTCAGTACTTC. Amino acid sequence: CATSRDPIFLAKNIQYF. V and J are TRBV15 and TRBJ2-4, with D hard to call. CDR3 length: 17 residues. Germline lookup yields CDR1 LNHNV and CDR2 YYDKDF (reference sequence). V lost 0 bases, J lost 0 bases, and 12 bases lay in between.

V and J are TRBV7-8 and TRBJ1-2; TRBD1 aligns across 9 bases. The CDR3 runs to 15 residues. Germline V gives CDR1 SGHVS, CDR2 FQNEAQ. J was trimmed by 4 bases and V by 5 bases; bases with no gene match: 8. Written as DNA, the CDR3 is TGTGCCAGCAGCCCCGCATGGGACAGGGTCTATGGCTACACCTTC. Encoded protein: CASSPAWDRVYGYTF.

This chain links TRBV7-3 with TRBJ2-1; tentatively, D is TRBD2 (6 bases). CDR1 and CDR2 (germline): SGHTA, FQGTGA. The CDR3 length is 15 residues. V was cut by 3 bases and J by 5 bases, with 14 bases left in between. The CDR3 reads CASSLGGTGNNEQFF. The CDR3 DNA sequence: TGTGCCAGCAGCTTGGGCGGGACGGGGAACAATGAGCAGTTCTTC.